These 17 T cell receptor beta chains share one sample of origin, sequenced in a study of T-cell reconstitution after alpha-beta-depleted transplantation in children. Preparation of the TCRbeta library used unique molecular identifiers. TCRdb reprocessed the PCR reads with MiXCR, giving one entry per CDR3 protein. The table includes approximately 30,000 distinct CDR3 sequences, roughly 6% detected once. This specimen consisted of PBMCs, mostly from graft donor cells, obtained 180 days after TCRalphabeta/CD19-depleted stem cell transplant. These receptors all come from a male patient younger than 18 who had a stem cell transplant for acute myeloid leukemia, so the T cells may come from the graft donor.

This clonotype was detected many times. The chain combines TRBV24-1 with TRBJ1-2; no firm D call. The CDR3 covers 14 residues. The germline V gene encodes CDR1 KGHDR and CDR2 SFDVKD. V was trimmed by 2 bases and J by 2 bases, leaving 8 bases between them. As DNA, the CDR3 is TGTGCCACCAGTGATTCCGCACTCAACTATGGCTACACCTTC. Its translation is CATSDSALNYGYTF.

This clonotype was counted at least ten times. The genes are TRBV7-2 and TRBJ2-7; perhaps TRBD2 as D (6 bases). V shed 1 base and J shed 6 bases, with 13 bases lying between them. This CDR3 spans 14 amino acids. Germline-derived CDR1 and CDR2 are SGHTA and FQGNSA. The CDR3 DNA follows: TGTGCCAGCAGCTTAGGGGGAGGAATCGGCGAGCAGTACTTC. Protein sequence: CASSLGGGIGEQYF. Full variable domain (outside the CDR3, taken from reference TRBV7-2 and TRBJ2-7): GAGVSQSPSNKVTEKGKDVELRCDPISGHTALYWYRQSLGQGLEFLIYFQGNSAPDKSGLPSDRFSAERTGGSVSTLTIQRTQQEDSAVYLCASSLGGGIGEQYFGPGTRLTVT.

This clonotype showed up many times. This chain uses TRBV3-1 with TRBJ1-2; D unresolved. This CDR3 has 14 residues. Trimming shortened V by 0 bases and J by 2 bases, and 7 bases separated the two germline ends. Germline lookup yields CDR1 LGHDT and CDR2 YNNKEL (reference sequence). CDR3 sequence (DNA): TGTGCCAGCAGCCAAGAACGGGGAAACTATGGCTACACCTTC. Translating gives CASSQERGNYGYTF.

Judged by abundance, this clonotype is medium-sized. This chain joins TRBV29-1 and TRBJ2-1; 8 positions agree with TRBD1. The CDR3 sequence is 16 residues long. Losses at the gene ends were 7 bases for V and 0 bases for J; bases not matched to a gene: 11. The germline V gene has CDR1 SQVTM and CDR2 ANQGSEA. The CDR3 sequence is CSGQGAGSGSYNEQFF. The CDR3 DNA sequence: TGCAGCGGGCAGGGGGCCGGGAGCGGCTCCTACAATGAGCAGTTCTTC.

This clonotype has ten or more counts. V gene TRBV4-2 combines with J gene TRBJ2-1, with TRBD2 identical over 8 bases. Germline values: CDR1 LGHNA, CDR2 YNFKEQ. V lost 3 bases to trimming and J lost 7 bases; unmatched junction nucleotides: 8. The CDR3 totals 15 residues. CDR3 region: CASSHGGRFINEQFF. The DNA of the CDR3 is TGTGCCAGCAGCCACGGCGGGAGGTTTATAAATGAGCAGTTCTTC.

This clonotype has a count of ten or more. The chain has TRBV3-1 and TRBJ2-2; TRBD2 matches 7 bases. V shed 2 bases and J 4 bases; nucleotides not matched to a gene: 4. The CDR3 loop spans 15 amino acids. Per germline, CDR1 LGHDT and CDR2 YNNKEL (reference sequence). The CDR3 reads CASSQTGRITGELFF. CDR3 DNA: TGTGCCAGCAGCCAAACCGGGAGGATCACCGGGGAGCTGTTTTTT.

This clonotype came up many times. The V call is TRBV18, the J call TRBJ2-1; TRBD2 matches 10 bases. The germline V gene has CDR1 KGHSH and CDR2 LQKENI. This CDR3 is built from 17 residues. V lost 6 bases, J lost 8 bases, and 16 bases stayed unmatched. The chain's CDR3 is CASSPTSGITLGDEQFF. CDR3 DNA: TGTGCCAGCTCCCCCACTAGCGGGATCACCCTCGGGGATGAGCAGTTCTTC.

This clonotype was seen many times. The rearrangement joins TRBV7-9 to TRBJ2-7; TRBD2 agrees at 7 bases. The CDR3 is made up of 15 amino acids. J was trimmed by 5 bases and V by 5 bases; bases with no gene match: 12. CDR1 SEHNR and CDR2 FQNEAQ come from the germline V gene (reference sequence). The CDR3 DNA reads as TGTGCCAGCAGCCCAATGGCGGGAGCCGCCCACGAGCAGTACTTC. Residues: CASSPMAGAAHEQYF.

Ten or more counts support this clonotype. The chain employs TRBV5-5 and TRBJ2-3; a possible D gene is TRBD2 (6 bases). V dropped 1 base and J dropped 0 bases, with 9 bases sitting between them. The CDR3 covers 15 residues. Germline V gives CDR1 SGHKS, CDR2 YYEKEE (reference sequence). The CDR3 sequence: CASSLRTTSTDTQYF. CDR3 nucleotide sequence: TGTGCCAGCAGCTTGAGGACTACTAGCACAGATACGCAGTATTTT.

There are many counts of this clonotype. This rearrangement joins TRBV28 to TRBJ2-5; TRBD2 aligns across 11 bases. The CDR3 loop spans 16 amino acids. The J segment lost 3 bases and the V segment lost 2 bases, leaving 5 bases of the junction unmatched. Germline CDR1 reads MDHEN; CDR2 reads SYDVKM. DNA of the CDR3: TGTGCCAGCAGTTTAAGCCCGGGACTAGCGGAAGAGACCCAGTACTTC. Translated: CASSLSPGLAEETQYF.

This clonotype came up many times. The chain combines TRBV4-3 with TRBJ2-5; maybe TRBD1 (5 bases). Germline V lookup: CDR1 LGHNA, CDR2 YSLEER. The V end was cut by 1 base, the J end by 2 bases, with 8 bases between. This CDR3 is 14 amino acids long. DNA for the CDR3: TGCGCCAGCAGCCAAGCAGGGATTCAAGAGACCCAGTACTTC. Translating gives CASSQAGIQETQYF.

There are many counts of this clonotype. This sequence joins TRBV5-1 and TRBJ2-5; TRBD1 might be the D (6 bases). The CDR3 spans 12 residues. Germline assignment: CDR1 SGHRS and CDR2 YFSETQ. V was shortened by 5 bases and J by 1 base, with 6 bases between the two germline ends. DNA for the CDR3: TGCGCCAGCAGGGACAGCCAAGAGACCCAGTACTTC. It is translated as CASRDSQETQYF. Supplemented by reference TRBV5-1 and TRBJ2-5, the full variable domain reads KAGVTQTPRYLIKTRGQQVTLSCSPISGHRSVSWYQQTPGQGLQFLFEYFSETQRNKGNFPGRFSGRQFSNSRSEMNVSTLELGDSALYLCASRDSQETQYFGPGTRLLVL.

In its sample, this clonotype was seen many times. The J gene is TRBJ1-4, the V gene TRBV18, with 9 bases fitting TRBD1. Germline V lookup: CDR1 KGHSH, CDR2 LQKENI. The CDR3 covers 14 residues. V was pared by 3 bases and J by 9 bases, with 5 bases of the junction left unmatched. The CDR3 bases are TGTGCCAGCTCACCGAAGGGACAGGGCCAAAAACTGTTTTTT. Encoded protein: CASSPKGQGQKLFF. Drawing the rest from reference TRBV18 and TRBJ1-4, the complete variable domain is NAGVMQNPRHLVRRRGQEARLRCSPMKGHSHVYWYRQLPEEGLKFMVYLQKENIIDESGMPKERFSAEFPKEGPSILRIQQVVRGDSAAYFCASSPKGQGQKLFFGSGTQLSVL.

By sample share, this clonotype is medium-sized. The rearrangement uses TRBV4-2 and TRBJ1-2; perhaps TRBD1 as D (5 bases). CDR1 is LGHNA, CDR2 YNFKEQ, per germline. Deletions cut 0 bases from V and 13 bases from J, with 21 bases between. There are 15 residues in the CDR3. CDR3 coding DNA: TGTGCCAGCAGCCAAGATGTTGGGTCAATTGAGGGGAGCACCTTC. It encodes CASSQDVGSIEGSTF.

This clonotype was seen repeatedly, ten times or more. This chain's CDR3 is CASSSTGGDYGYTF. The CDR3 DNA sequence: TGTGCCAGCAGTTCGACAGGGGGCGACTATGGCTACACCTTC. The rearrangement uses TRBV28 and TRBJ1-2, with TRBD1 matching 10 bases. V shed 4 bases and J 3 bases; nucleotides not matched to a gene: 2. Germline CDR1 MDHEN, CDR2 SYDVKM. CDR3 size: 14 residues.

By share of the sample, this clonotype is medium-sized. The rearrangement uses TRBV5-1 and TRBJ1-1; D remains ambiguous. The CDR3 length is 14 residues. The V end was cut by 4 bases, the J end by 4 bases, with 14 bases between. In germline, CDR1 is SGHRS, CDR2 YFSETQ. The CDR3 spells CASSPGGEATEAFF. CDR3 nucleotides: TGCGCCAGCAGCCCTGGCGGGGAGGCCACTGAAGCTTTCTTT.

This clonotype was found a few times. The gene calls are TRBV30 and TRBJ1-1; D might be TRBD1 (5 bases). The germline V gene encodes CDR1 GTSNPN and CDR2 SVGIG (reference sequence). The V and J ends lost 0 bases and 0 bases respectively, with 17 bases between them. The CDR3 length is 17 residues. The CDR3 region is CAWSVRAGILMNTEAFF. In nucleotides, the CDR3 is TGTGCCTGGAGTGTACGCGCAGGGATTTTGATGAACACTGAAGCTTTCTTT.